This TCR beta chain was observed in a study of T cells in localized non-small cell lung cancer. Findings and limits, study-wide: Exceeding tumor, uninvolved adjacent lung had the highest T cell clonality. In the blood, greater T cell density corresponded to longer overall survival. Only one tumor region went through sequencing, so heterogeneity may still be there. The study detected a median approximately 55 of the top 100 tumor clones in adjacent lung.

A remark on this clone: Its antigen is undetermined.

Data came from immunoSEQ multiplex PCR; TCRdb stores just in-frame clones and leaves some out. The sample yields more than 15,000 clones, about 89% seen once. Germline lookup yields CDR1 MDHEN and CDR2 SYDVKM. V was shortened by 1 base and J by 3 bases, with 6 bases between the two germline ends. The CDR3 is made up of 14 amino acids. The rearrangement links TRBV28 to TRBJ1-4, with unresolved D. The material was peripheral blood, obtained before any cancer treatment. The sequence was collected from a male donor older than 55 with stage II squamous cell lung carcinoma. CDR3: CASSLSHSNEKLFF. The CDR3 DNA reads as TGTGCCAGCAGTTTATCACACTCTAATGAAAAACTGTTTTTT.